These 15 T cell receptor beta chains share one sample of origin, sequenced in a study of blood T cell repertoires in COVID-19. Sequenced by immunoSEQ multiplex PCR; TCRdb stores in-frame clones only, minus some. The data contain over 90,000 clones, nearly 85% of them singletons. The sequenced sample was peripheral blood. Receptor source: a human donor in a cohort sampled during active or convalescent COVID-19.

The gene calls are TRBV10-3 and TRBJ2-3; 9 bases align to TRBD2. The CDR3 sequence is 16 residues long. The germline V gene has CDR1 ENHRY and CDR2 SYGVKD. The V segment lost 7 bases and the J segment 3 bases; nucleotides outside the gene matches: 11. The CDR3 DNA follows: TGTGCCATCACCGAGGGACTAGCTTTTGGGACAGATACGCAGTATTTT. This translates into CAITEGLAFGTDTQYF.

This chain joins TRBV2 and TRBJ2-2; 8 nucleotides match TRBD2. Germline V lookup: CDR1 SNHLY, CDR2 FYNNEI. The CDR3 runs to 18 residues. V trimming: 1 base; J trimming: 10 bases; junction bases outside the gene matches: 17. The CDR3 loop is CASSEEQSGLVYGVELFF. In nucleotides, the CDR3 is TGTGCCAGCAGTGAAGAGCAGTCGGGACTAGTATACGGTGTGGAGCTGTTTTTT.

Here the CDR3 DNA reads TGTGCCAGCCACATGCGGAGGGGGCCAGATACGCAGTATTTT. As protein: CASHMRRGPDTQYF. V and J are TRBV5-6 and TRBJ2-3; possible D gene TRBD1, 7 bases. Germline V gives CDR1 SGHDT, CDR2 YYEEEE. V shed 7 bases and J shed 4 bases, with 16 bases lying between them. The CDR3 consists of 14 residues.

V gene TRBV30 combines with J gene TRBJ1-2; no definite D call. The CDR3 consists of 13 residues. The germline gives CDR1 GTSNPN, CDR2 SVGIG (reference sequence). The V and J ends lost 0 bases and 10 bases respectively, with 15 bases between them. DNA of the CDR3: TGTGCCTGGAGTGTTGGTCTGAGGGCAACCTACACCTTC. It specifies CAWSVGLRATYTF.

The gene calls are TRBV6-6 and TRBJ1-3; 7 nucleotides align to TRBD1. The CDR3 is made up of 16 amino acids. Trimming removed 0 bases from V and 0 bases from J; junction bases left unmatched: 2. Per the germline V gene, CDR1 is MNHNY and CDR2 is SVGAGI (reference sequence). The CDR3 loop reads CASSYSNRGSGNTIYF. As DNA, the CDR3 is TGTGCCAGCAGTTACTCGAACAGGGGCTCTGGAAACACCATATATTTT.

The V gene is TRBV15, the J gene TRBJ2-1; D gene uncertain. Trimming left V 0 bases short and J 0 bases short, with 12 bases between. The CDR3 contains 17 residues. Germline CDR1 reads LNHNV; CDR2 reads YYDKDF (reference sequence). The CDR3 is CATSRDRSRSSYNEQFF. The CDR3 nucleotides read TGTGCCACCAGCAGAGATAGGTCCCGGAGCTCCTACAATGAGCAGTTCTTC. Supplemented by reference TRBV15 and TRBJ2-1, the full variable domain reads DAMVIQNPRYQVTQFGKPVTLSCSQTLNHNVMYWYQQKSSQAPKLLFHYYDKDFNNEADTPDNFQSRRPNTSFCFLDIRSPGLGDTAMYLCATSRDRSRSSYNEQFFGPGTRLTVL.

This chain connects TRBV19 to TRBJ2-1; weak D call: TRBD2 (5 bases). The CDR3 runs 13 residues. Trimming removed 6 bases at V and 6 bases at J, with 12 bases between. CDR1 is LNHDA and CDR2 is SQIVND in the germline V gene (reference sequence). For the CDR3, the DNA is TGTGCCAGTAGGAGGGCCAGCAGCAATGAGCAGTTCTTC. Protein: CASRRASSNEQFF.

The chain couples TRBV6-5 to TRBJ1-5; 8 bases line up with TRBD1. Germline loops: CDR1 MNHEY, CDR2 SVGAGI. V gave up 6 bases and J gave up 6 bases; unmatched junction bases: 7. There are 14 residues in the CDR3. As DNA, the CDR3 is TGTGCCAGCAGGGTGACAGGGGACCGTCAGCCCCAGCATTTT. Translating gives CASRVTGDRQPQHF.

CDR3 nucleotides: TGTGCCAGCAGCCTACAGGGGGCTGGGTACACTGAAGCTTTCTTT. Residues: CASSLQGAGYTEAFF. This chain uses TRBV14 with TRBJ1-1; TRBD1 matches 9 bases. Germline values: CDR1 SGHDN, CDR2 FVKESK. V lost 4 bases, J lost 3 bases, and 6 bases stayed unmatched. The CDR3 is 15 amino acids.

V and J are TRBV6-1 and TRBJ1-3; D remains ambiguous. Trimming took off 1 base at V and 0 bases at J, with 7 bases between the two ends. CDR1 is MNHNS and CDR2 is SASEGT in the germline V gene. The CDR3 consists of 15 residues. The CDR3 sequence: CASSEDRASGNTIYF. In DNA form, the CDR3 reads TGTGCCAGCAGTGAAGACCGAGCCTCTGGAAACACCATATATTTT.

The chain joins TRBV10-2 to TRBJ2-7; no reliable D call. The CDR3 spans 14 residues. V dropped 5 bases and J dropped 0 bases, with 11 bases sitting between them. Germline V gives CDR1 WSHSY, CDR2 SAAADI. The CDR3 sequence is CASSSGPFSYEQYF. DNA of the CDR3: TGCGCCAGCAGTTCAGGTCCTTTCTCCTACGAGCAGTACTTC.

This sequence joins TRBV4-1 and TRBJ2-3; 8 bases match TRBD2. Trimming cost V 4 bases and J 6 bases; bases outside gene matches: 6. In germline, CDR1 is MGHRA, CDR2 YSYEKL. The CDR3 has 14 amino acids. CDR3 DNA sequence: TGCGCCAGCAGCCTTGGGACTAGGGGGGATACGCAGTATTTT. Translated, it gives CASSLGTRGDTQYF.

The rearrangement links TRBV5-6 to TRBJ1-5, with 10 bases that match TRBD1. The V segment lost 0 bases and the J segment 0 bases; nucleotides outside the gene matches: 3. Per germline, CDR1 SGHDT and CDR2 YYEEEE. The CDR3 extends over 17 amino acids. This CDR3 reads CASSLGQGAYSNQPQHF. CDR3 bases: TGTGCCAGCAGCTTGGGACAGGGGGCGTATAGCAATCAGCCCCAGCATTTT. Drawing the rest from reference TRBV5-6 and TRBJ1-5, the complete variable domain is DAGVTQSPTHLIKTRGQQVTLRCSPKSGHDTVSWYQQALGQGPQFIFQYYEEEERQRGNFPDRFSGHQFPNYSSELNVNALLLGDSALYLCASSLGQGAYSNQPQHFGDGTRLSIL.

This clone has only a few counts. The chain employs TRBV11-3 and TRBJ1-1, with 9 bases lining up with TRBD1. V lost 5 bases to trimming and J lost 6 bases; unmatched junction nucleotides: 4. CDR3 length equals 13 residues. Germline lookup yields CDR1 SGHNT and CDR2 YENEEA. The chain's CDR3 is CASSQTGGAEAFF. The DNA of the CDR3 is TGTGCCAGCAGCCAGACAGGGGGGGCTGAAGCTTTCTTT. Complete variable domain (other parts from reference TRBV11-3 and TRBJ1-1): EAGVVQSPRYKIIEKKQPVAFWCNPISGHNTLYWYLQNLGQGPELLIRYENEEAVDDSQLPKDRFSAERLKGVDSTLKIQPAELGDSAVYLCASSQTGGAEAFFGQGTRLTVV.

The chain carries TRBV5-5 and TRBJ1-6; TRBD1 might be the D (6 bases). Trimming cost V 2 bases and J 5 bases, with 11 bases left between them. CDR1 is SGHKS, CDR2 YYEKEE, per germline (reference sequence). This CDR3 region has 15 residues. The CDR3 region has the DNA TGTGCCAGCAGCTTTACAGGGCATGATAATTCACCCCTCCACTTT. It specifies CASSFTGHDNSPLHF.